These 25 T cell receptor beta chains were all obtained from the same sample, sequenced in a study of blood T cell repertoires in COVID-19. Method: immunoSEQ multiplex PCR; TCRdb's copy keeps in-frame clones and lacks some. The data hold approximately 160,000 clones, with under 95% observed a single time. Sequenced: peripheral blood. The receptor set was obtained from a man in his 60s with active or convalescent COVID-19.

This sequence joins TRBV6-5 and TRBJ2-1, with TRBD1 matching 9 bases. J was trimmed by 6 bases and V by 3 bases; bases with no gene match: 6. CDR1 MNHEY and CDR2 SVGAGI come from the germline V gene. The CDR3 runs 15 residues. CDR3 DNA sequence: TGTGCCAGCAGTTATTCCGGGACAGGGCTCAATGAGCAGTTCTTC. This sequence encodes CASSYSGTGLNEQFF.

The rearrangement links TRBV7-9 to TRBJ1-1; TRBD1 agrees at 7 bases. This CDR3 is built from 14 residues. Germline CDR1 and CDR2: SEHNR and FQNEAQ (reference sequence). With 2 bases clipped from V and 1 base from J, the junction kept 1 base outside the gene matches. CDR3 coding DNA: TGTGCCAGCAGCTTAAACAGGGGGAACACTGAAGCTTTCTTT. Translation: CASSLNRGNTEAFF.

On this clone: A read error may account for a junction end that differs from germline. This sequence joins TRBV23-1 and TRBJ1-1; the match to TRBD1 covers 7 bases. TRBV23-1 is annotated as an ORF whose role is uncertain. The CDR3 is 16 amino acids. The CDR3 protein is CAKQRRLGQNNTDAFF. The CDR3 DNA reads TGCGCCAAGCAGCGCCGGTTGGGACAGAATAACACTGATGCTTTCTTT.

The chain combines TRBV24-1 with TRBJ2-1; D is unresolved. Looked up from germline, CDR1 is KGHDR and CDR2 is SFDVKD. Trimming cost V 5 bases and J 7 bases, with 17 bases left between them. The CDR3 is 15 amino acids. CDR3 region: CATSGLASPGNEQFF. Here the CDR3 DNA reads TGTGCCACCAGTGGACTCGCGTCTCCGGGTAATGAGCAGTTCTTC.

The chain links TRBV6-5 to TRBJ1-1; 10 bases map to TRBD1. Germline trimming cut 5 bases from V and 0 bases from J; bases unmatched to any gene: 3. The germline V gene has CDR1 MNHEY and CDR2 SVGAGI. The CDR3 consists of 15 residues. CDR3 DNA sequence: TGTGCCAGCAGTCGGGACAGGGGAATGAACACTGAAGCTTTCTTT. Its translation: CASSRDRGMNTEAFF.

The CDR3 sequence is CASSIGQTAYEQYF. The CDR3 region has the DNA TGTGCCAGTAGTATAGGGCAGACAGCCTACGAGCAGTACTTC. The chain combines TRBV19 with TRBJ2-7, with TRBD1 as a possible D gene (5 bases). Germline V gene data show CDR1 as LNHDA and CDR2 as SQIVND (reference sequence). The V end was cut by 1 base, the J end by 2 bases, with 9 bases between. The CDR3 covers 14 residues.

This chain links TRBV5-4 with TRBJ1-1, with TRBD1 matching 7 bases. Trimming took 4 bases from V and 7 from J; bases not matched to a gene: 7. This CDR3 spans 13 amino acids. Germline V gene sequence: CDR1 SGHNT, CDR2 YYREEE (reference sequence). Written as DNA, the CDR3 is TGTGCCAGCAGCCCGGGACAGCCGTTTGAAGCTTTCTTT. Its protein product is CASSPGQPFEAFF.

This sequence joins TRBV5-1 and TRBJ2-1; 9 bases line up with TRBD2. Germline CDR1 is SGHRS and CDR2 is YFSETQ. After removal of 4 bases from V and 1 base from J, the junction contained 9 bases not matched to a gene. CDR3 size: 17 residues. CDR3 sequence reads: CASSPNAGGFSYNEQFF. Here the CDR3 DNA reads TGCGCCAGCAGCCCCAACGCGGGAGGGTTTTCCTACAATGAGCAGTTCTTC.

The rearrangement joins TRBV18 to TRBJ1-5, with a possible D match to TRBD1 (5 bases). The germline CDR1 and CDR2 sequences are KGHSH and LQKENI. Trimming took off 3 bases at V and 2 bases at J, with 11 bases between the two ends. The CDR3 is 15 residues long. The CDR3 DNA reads TGTGCCAGCTCACCTGGCCAGGGCGGCAATCAGCCCCAGCATTTT. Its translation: CASSPGQGGNQPQHF.

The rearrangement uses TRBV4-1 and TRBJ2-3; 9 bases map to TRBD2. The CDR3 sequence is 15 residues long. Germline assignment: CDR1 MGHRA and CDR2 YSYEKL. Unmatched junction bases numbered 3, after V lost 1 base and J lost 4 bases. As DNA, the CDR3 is TGCGCCAGCAGCCAAGTCTCTAGCGGGGCAGATACGCAGTATTTT. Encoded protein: CASSQVSSGADTQYF.

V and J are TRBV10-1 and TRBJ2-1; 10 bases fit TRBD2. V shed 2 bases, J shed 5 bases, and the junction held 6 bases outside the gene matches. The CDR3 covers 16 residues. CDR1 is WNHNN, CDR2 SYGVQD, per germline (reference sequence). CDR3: CASSEASGGVNNEQFF. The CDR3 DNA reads TGCGCCAGCAGTGAGGCTAGCGGGGGAGTGAACAATGAGCAGTTCTTC.

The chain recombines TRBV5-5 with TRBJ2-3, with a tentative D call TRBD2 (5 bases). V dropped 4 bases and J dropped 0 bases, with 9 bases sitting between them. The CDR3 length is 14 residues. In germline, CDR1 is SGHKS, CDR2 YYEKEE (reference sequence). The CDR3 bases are TGTGCCAGCAGCGGGGAGTTTAGCACAGATACGCAGTATTTT. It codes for CASSGEFSTDTQYF.

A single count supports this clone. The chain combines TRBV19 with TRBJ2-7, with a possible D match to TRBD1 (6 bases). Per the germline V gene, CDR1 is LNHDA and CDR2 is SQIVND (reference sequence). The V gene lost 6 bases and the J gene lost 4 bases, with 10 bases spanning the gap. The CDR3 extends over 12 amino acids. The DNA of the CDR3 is TGTGCCAGTAGCGAAGACAGGTACGAGCAGTACTTC. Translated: CASSEDRYEQYF. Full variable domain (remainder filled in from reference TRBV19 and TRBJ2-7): DGGITQSPKYLFRKEGQNVTLSCEQNLNHDAMYWYRQDPGQGLRLIYYSQIVNDFQKGDIAEGYSVSREKKESFPLTVTSAQKNPTAFYLCASSEDRYEQYFGPGTRLTVT.

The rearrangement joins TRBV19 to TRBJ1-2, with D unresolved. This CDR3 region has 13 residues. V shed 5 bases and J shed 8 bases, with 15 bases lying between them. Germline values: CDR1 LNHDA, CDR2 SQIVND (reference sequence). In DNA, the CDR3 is TGTGCCAGTAGTGGAACCGCTGCGAGGGGCTACACCTTC. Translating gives CASSGTAARGYTF. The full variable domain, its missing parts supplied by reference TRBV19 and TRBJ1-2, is DGGITQSPKYLFRKEGQNVTLSCEQNLNHDAMYWYRQDPGQGLRLIYYSQIVNDFQKGDIAEGYSVSREKKESFPLTVTSAQKNPTAFYLCASSGTAARGYTFGSGTRLTVV.

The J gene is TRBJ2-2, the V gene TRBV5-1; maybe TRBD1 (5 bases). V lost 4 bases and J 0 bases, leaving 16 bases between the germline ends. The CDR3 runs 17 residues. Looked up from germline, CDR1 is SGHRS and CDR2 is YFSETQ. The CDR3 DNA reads TGCGCCAGCAGCCCGACCCCCGACAGAGCGAACACCGGGGAGCTGTTTTTT. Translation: CASSPTPDRANTGELFF. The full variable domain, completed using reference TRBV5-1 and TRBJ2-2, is KAGVTQTPRYLIKTRGQQVTLSCSPISGHRSVSWYQQTPGQGLQFLFEYFSETQRNKGNFPGRFSGRQFSNSRSEMNVSTLELGDSALYLCASSPTPDRANTGELFFGEGSRLTVL.

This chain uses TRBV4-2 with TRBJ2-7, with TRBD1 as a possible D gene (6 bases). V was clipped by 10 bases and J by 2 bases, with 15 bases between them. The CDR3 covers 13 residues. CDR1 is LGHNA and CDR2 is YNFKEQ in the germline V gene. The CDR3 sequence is CATRSDRTYEQYF. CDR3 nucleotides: TGTGCCACCCGGTCCGACAGGACCTACGAGCAGTACTTC.

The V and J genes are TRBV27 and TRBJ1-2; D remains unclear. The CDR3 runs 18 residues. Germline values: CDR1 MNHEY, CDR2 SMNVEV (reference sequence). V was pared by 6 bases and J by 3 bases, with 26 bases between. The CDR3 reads CASRLFSLVAGYDYGYTF. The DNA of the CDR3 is TGTGCCAGCAGGCTCTTCTCGCTGGTAGCGGGGTACGACTATGGCTACACCTTC.

CDR3 in amino acids: CASGKTGTDNYGYTF. The CDR3 bases are TGTGCCAGCGGAAAGACTGGGACAGATAACTATGGCTACACCTTC. This chain uses TRBV6-5 with TRBJ1-2; 7 bases line up with TRBD1. The J segment lost 1 base and the V segment lost 8 bases, leaving 10 bases of the junction unmatched. CDR1 and CDR2 from the germline V gene are MNHEY and SVGAGI. CDR3 length: 15 residues.

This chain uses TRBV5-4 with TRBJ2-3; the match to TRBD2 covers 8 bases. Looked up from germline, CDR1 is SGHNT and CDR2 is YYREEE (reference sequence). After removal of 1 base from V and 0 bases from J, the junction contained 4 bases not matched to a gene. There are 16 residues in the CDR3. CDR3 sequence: CASSLPGRVSTDTQYF. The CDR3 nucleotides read TGTGCCAGCAGCTTGCCCGGGAGGGTAAGCACAGATACGCAGTATTTT.

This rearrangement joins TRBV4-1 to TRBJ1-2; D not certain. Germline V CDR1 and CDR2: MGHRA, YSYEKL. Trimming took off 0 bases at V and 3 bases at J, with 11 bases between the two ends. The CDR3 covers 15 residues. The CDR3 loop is CASSQDQQVYYGYTF. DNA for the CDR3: TGCGCCAGCAGCCAAGATCAGCAGGTCTACTATGGCTACACCTTC.

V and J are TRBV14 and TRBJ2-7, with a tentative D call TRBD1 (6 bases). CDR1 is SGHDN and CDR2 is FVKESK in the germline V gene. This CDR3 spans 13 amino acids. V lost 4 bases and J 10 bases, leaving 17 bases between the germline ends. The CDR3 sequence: CASSLPMGHPQYF. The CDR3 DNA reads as TGTGCCAGCAGCCTCCCGATGGGACACCCTCAGTACTTC.

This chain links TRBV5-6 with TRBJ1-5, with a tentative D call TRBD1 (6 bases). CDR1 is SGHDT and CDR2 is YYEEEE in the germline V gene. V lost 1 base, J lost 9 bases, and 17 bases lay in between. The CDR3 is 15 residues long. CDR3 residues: CASSLRTGRVGPQHF. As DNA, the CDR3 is TGTGCCAGCAGCTTGCGAACAGGGCGTGTAGGGCCCCAGCATTTT.

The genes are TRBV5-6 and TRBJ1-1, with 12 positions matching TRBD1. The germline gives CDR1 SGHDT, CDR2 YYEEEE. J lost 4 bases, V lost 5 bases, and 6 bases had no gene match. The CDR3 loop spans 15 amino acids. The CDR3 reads CASRNRDRGLTEAFF. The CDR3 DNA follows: TGTGCCAGCAGGAACCGGGACAGGGGGCTCACTGAAGCTTTCTTT. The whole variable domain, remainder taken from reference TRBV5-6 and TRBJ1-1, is DAGVTQSPTHLIKTRGQQVTLRCSPKSGHDTVSWYQQALGQGPQFIFQYYEEEERQRGNFPDRFSGHQFPNYSSELNVNALLLGDSALYLCASRNRDRGLTEAFFGQGTRLTVV.

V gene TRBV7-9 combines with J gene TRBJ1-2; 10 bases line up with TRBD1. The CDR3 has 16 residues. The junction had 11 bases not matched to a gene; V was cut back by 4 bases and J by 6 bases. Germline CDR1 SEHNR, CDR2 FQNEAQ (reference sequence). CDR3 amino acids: CASSSIKTGGVDGYTF. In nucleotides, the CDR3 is TGTGCCAGCAGCTCGATCAAGACAGGGGGCGTCGATGGCTACACCTTC.

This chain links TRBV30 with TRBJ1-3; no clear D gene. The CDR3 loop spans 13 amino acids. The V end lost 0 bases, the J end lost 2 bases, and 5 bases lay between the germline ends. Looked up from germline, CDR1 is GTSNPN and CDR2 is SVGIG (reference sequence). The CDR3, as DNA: TGTGCCTGGAGTGTACAGCCTGGAAACACCATATATTTT. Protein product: CAWSVQPGNTIYF.